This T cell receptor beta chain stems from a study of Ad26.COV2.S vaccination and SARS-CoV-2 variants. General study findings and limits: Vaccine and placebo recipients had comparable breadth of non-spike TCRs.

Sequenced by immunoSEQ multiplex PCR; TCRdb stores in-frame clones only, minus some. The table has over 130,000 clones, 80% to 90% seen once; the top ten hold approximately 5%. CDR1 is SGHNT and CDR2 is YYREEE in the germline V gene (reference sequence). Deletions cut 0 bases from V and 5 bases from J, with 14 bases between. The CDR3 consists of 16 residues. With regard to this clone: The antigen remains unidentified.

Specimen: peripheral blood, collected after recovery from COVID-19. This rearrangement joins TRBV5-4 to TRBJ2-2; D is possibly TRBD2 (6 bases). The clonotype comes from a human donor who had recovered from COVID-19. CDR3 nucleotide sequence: TGTGCCAGCAGCTTGGAGGGAGGTTCCGCGACCGGGGAGCTGTTTTTT. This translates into CASSLEGGSATGELFF.